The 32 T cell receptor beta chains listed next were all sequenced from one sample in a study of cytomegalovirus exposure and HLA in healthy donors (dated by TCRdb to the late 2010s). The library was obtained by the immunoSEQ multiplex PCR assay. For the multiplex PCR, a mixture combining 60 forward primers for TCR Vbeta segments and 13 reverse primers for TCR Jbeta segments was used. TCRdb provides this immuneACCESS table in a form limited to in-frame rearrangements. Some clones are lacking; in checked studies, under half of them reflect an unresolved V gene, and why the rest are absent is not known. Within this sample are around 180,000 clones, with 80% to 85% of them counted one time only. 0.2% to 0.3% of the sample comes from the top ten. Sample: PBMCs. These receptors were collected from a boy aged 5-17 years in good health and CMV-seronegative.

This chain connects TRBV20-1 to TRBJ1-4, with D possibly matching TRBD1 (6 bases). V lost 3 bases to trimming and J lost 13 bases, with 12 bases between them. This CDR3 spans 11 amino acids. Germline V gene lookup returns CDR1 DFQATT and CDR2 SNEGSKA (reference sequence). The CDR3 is CSASLQGRLFF. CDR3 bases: TGCAGTGCTAGTCTGCAGGGGCGACTGTTTTTT.

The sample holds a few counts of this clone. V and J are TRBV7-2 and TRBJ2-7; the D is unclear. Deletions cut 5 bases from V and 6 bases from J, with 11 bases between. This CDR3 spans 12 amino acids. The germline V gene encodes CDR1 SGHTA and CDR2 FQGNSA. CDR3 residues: CASSLLYLEQYF. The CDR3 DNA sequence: TGTGCCAGCAGCCTTTTATATCTCGAGCAGTACTTC.

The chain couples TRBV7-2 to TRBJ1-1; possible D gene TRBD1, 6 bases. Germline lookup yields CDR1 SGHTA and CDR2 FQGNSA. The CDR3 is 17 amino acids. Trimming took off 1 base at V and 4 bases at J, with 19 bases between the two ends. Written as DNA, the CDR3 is TGTGCCAGCAGCTTAGTCCGAACAGGGCTAATGGGCACTGAAGCTTTCTTT. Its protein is CASSLVRTGLMGTEAFF.

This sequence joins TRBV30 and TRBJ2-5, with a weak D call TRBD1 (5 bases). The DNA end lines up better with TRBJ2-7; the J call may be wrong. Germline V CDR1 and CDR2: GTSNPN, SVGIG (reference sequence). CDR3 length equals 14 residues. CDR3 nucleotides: TGTGCCTGGAGTGTACGGGTCAGGGACTACGAGCAGTACTTC. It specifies CAWSVRVRDYEQYF.

Here the CDR3 reads CASSFTPGTEAFF. CDR3 sequence (DNA): TGTGCCAGCAGCTTCACCCCGGGCACTGAAGCTTTCTTT. The chain uses TRBV7-8 and TRBJ1-1; D unclear. V was clipped by 3 bases and J by 4 bases, with 9 bases between them. CDR1 is SGHVS, CDR2 FQNEAQ, per germline. The CDR3 runs to 13 residues.

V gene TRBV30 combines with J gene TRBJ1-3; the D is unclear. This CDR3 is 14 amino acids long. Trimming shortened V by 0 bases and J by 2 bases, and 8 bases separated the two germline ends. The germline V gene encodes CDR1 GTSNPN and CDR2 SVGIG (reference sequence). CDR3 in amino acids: CAWSVGDPGNTIYF. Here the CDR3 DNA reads TGTGCCTGGAGTGTCGGAGACCCTGGAAACACCATATATTTT. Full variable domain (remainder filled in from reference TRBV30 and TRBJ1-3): SQTIHQWPATLVQPVGSPLSLECTVEGTSNPNLYWYRQAAGRGLQLLFYSVGIGQISSEVPQNLSASRPQDRQFILSSKKLLLSDSGFYLCAWSVGDPGNTIYFGEGSWLTVV.

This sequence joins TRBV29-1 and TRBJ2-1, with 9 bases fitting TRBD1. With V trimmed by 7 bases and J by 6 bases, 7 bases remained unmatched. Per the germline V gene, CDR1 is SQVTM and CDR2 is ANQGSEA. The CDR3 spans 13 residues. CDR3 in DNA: TGCAGCGCCGGGACAGGGACTTCCAATGAGCAGTTCTTC. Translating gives CSAGTGTSNEQFF.

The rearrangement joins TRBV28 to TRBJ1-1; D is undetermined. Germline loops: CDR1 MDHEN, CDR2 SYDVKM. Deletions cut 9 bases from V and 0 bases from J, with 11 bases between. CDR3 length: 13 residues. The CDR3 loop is CARLSRMNTEAFF. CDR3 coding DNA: TGTGCCAGGCTATCTAGGATGAACACTGAAGCTTTCTTT.

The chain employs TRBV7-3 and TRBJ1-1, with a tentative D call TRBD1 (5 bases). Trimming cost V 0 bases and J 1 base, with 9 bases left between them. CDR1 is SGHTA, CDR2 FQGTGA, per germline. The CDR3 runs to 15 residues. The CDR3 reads CASSLTRVWNTEAFF. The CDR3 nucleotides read TGTGCCAGCAGCTTAACCAGGGTATGGAACACTGAAGCTTTCTTT.

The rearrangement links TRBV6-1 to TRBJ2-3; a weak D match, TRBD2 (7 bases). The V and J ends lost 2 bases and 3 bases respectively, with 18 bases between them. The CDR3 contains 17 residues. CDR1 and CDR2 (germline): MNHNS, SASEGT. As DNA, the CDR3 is TGTGCCAGCAGTGAACTAGCGGCGTCTAGGGGGACAGATACGCAGTATTTT. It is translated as CASSELAASRGTDTQYF.

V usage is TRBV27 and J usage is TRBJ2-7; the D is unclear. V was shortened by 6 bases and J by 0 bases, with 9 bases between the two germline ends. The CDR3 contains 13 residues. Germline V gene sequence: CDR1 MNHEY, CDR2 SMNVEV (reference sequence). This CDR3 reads CASRSGFSYEQYF. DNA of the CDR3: TGTGCCAGCAGGTCCGGGTTCTCCTACGAGCAGTACTTC.

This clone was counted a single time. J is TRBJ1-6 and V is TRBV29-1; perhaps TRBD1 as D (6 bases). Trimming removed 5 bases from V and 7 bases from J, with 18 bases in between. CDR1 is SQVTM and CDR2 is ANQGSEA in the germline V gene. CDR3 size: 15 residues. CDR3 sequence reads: CSVWSRWGRNSPLHF. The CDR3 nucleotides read TGCAGCGTTTGGTCGAGGTGGGGGCGAAATTCACCCCTCCACTTT. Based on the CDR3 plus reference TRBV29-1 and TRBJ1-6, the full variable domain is SAVISQKPSRDICQRGTSLTIQCQVDSQVTMMFWYRQQPGQSLTLIATANQGSEATYESGFVIDKFPISRPNLTFSTLTVSNMSPEDSSIYLCSVWSRWGRNSPLHFGNGTRLTVT.

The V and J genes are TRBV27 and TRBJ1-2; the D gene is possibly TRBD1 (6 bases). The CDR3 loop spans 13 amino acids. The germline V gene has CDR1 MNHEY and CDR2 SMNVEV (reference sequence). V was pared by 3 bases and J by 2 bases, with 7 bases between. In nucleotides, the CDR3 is TGTGCCAGCAGTTTTGGGACAAACTATGGCTACACCTTC. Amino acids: CASSFGTNYGYTF.

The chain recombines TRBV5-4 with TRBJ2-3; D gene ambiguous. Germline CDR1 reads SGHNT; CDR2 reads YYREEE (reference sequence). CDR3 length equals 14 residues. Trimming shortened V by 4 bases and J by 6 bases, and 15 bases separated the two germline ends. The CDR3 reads CASSLLDNGDTQYF. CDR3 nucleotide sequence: TGTGCCAGCAGCCTCCTGGATAACGGGGATACGCAGTATTTT.

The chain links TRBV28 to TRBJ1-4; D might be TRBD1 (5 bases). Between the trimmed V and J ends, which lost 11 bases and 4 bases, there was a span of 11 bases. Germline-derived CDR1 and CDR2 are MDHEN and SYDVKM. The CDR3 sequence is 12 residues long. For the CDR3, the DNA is TGTGCCGGCGGGGGGAGTAATGAAAAACTGTTTTTT. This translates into CAGGGSNEKLFF.

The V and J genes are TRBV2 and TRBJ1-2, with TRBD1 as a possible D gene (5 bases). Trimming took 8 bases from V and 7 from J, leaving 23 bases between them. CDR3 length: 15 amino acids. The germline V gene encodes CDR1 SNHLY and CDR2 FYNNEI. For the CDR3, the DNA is TGTGCCAGCCGCTGGGGCAGCAGGGCTGAACGTGGCTACACCTTC. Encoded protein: CASRWGSRAERGYTF.

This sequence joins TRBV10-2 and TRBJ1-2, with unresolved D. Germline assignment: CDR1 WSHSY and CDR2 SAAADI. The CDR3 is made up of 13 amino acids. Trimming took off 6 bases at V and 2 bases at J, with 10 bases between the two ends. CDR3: CASRAVLNYGYTF. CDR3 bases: TGCGCCAGCAGGGCCGTTCTGAACTATGGCTACACCTTC.

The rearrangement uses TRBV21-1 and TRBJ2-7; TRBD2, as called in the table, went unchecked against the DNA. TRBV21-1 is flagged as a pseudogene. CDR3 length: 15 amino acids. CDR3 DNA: TGTGCCAGCAGCACCTGCTTCGAGGGATACAGCGAGCAGTACTTC. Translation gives CASSTCFEGYSEQYF.

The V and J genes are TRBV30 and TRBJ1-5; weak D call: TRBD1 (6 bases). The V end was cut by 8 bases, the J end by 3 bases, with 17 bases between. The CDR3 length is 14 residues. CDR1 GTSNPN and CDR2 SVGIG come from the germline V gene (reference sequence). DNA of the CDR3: TGTGCCGGATCTCAGGGGACCCTCAATCAGCCCCAGCATTTT. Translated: CAGSQGTLNQPQHF.

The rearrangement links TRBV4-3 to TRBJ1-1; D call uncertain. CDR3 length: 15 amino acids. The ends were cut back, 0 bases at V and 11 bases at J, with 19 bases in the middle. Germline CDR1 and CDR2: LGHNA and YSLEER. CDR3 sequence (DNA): TGCGCCAGCAGCCAAGATTTAGGAAACCCCCGCGGGGCTTTCTTT. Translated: CASSQDLGNPRGAFF.

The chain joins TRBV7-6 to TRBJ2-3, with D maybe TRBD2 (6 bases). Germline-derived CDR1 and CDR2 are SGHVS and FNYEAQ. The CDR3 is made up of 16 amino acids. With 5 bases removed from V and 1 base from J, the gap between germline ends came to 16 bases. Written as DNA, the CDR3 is TGTGCCAGCAGCCCCCCGATGGAGGGTGGCACAGATACGCAGTATTTT. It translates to CASSPPMEGGTDTQYF.

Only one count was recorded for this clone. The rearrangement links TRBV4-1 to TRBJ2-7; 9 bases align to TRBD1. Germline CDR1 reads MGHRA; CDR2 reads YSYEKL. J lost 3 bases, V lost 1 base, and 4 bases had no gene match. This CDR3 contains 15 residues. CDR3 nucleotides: TGCGCCAGCAGCCAAGTAGGGACAGGGTTCTACGAGCAGTACTTC. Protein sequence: CASSQVGTGFYEQYF.

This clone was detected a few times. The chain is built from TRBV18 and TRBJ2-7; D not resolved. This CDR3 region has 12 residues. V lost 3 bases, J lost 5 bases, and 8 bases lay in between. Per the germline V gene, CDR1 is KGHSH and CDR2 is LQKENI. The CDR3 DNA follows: TGTGCCAGCTCACCCATGGCCAACGAGCAGTACTTC. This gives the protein CASSPMANEQYF.

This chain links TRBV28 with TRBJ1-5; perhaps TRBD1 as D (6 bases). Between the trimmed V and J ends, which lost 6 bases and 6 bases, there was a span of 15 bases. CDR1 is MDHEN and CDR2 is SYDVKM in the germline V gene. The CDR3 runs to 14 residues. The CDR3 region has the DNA TGTGCCAGCAGCTCCCTTCTCAGGGGTCAGCCCCAGCATTTT. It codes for CASSSLLRGQPQHF.

CDR3 region: CASSMGLAGGFSYNEQFF. The CDR3, as DNA: TGCGCCAGCAGCATGGGACTAGCGGGGGGGTTCTCCTACAATGAGCAGTTCTTC. The gene calls are TRBV5-1 and TRBJ2-1, with 16 bases matching TRBD2. V gave up 4 bases and J gave up 0 bases; unmatched junction bases: 4. The V gene's germline CDR1 is SGHRS and CDR2 YFSETQ. The CDR3 loop spans 18 amino acids.

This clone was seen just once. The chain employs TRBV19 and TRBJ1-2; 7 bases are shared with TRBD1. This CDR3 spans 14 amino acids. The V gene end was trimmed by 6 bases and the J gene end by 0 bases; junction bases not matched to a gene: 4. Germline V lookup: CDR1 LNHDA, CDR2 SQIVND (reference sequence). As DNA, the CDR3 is TGTGCCAGTAGGGGACAGTTCTCTAACTATGGCTACACCTTC. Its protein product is CASRGQFSNYGYTF.

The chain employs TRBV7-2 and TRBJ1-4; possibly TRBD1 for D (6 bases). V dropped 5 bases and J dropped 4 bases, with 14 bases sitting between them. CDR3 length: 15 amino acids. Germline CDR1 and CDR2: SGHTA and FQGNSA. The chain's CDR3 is CASSNQRTDNEKLFF. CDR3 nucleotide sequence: TGTGCCAGCAGCAACCAACGGACAGATAATGAAAAACTGTTTTTT.

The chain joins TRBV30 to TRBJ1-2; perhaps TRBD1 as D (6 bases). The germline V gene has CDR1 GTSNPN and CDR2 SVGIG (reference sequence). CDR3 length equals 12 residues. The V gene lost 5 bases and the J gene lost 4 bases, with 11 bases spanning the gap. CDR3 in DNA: TGTGCCTGGGTCAGGGGAGTCTATGGCTACACCTTC. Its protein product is CAWVRGVYGYTF.

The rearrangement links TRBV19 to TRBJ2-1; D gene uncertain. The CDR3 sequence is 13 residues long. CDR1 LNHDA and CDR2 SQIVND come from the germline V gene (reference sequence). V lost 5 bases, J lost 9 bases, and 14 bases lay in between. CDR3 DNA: TGTGCCAGTAGTTCCATTAGTAGCAGTGAGCAGTTCTTC. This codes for CASSSISSSEQFF. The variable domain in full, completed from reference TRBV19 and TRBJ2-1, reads DGGITQSPKYLFRKEGQNVTLSCEQNLNHDAMYWYRQDPGQGLRLIYYSQIVNDFQKGDIAEGYSVSREKKESFPLTVTSAQKNPTAFYLCASSSISSSEQFFGPGTRLTVL.

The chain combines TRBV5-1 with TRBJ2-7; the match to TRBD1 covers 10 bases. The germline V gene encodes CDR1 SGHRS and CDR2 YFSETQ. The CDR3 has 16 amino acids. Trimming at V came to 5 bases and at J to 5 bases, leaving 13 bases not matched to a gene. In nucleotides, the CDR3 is TGCGCCAGCAGTTACCGGCCCGGGACAGGGGTGGACGAGCAGTACTTC. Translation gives CASSYRPGTGVDEQYF.

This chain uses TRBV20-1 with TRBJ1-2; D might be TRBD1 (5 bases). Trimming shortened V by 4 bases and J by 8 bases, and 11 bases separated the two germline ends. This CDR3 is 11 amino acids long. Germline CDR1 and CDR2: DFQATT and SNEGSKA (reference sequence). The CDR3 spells CSATQGGGYTF. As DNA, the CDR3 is TGCAGTGCTACCCAGGGAGGCGGCTACACCTTC.

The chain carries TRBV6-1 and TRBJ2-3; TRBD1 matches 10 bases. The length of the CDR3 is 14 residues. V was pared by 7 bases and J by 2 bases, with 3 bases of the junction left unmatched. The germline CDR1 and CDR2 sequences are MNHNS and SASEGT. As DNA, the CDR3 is TGTGCCAGCAAAGGGACAGGGGCCACAGATACGCAGTATTTT. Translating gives CASKGTGATDTQYF.